Below are 9 T cell receptor beta chains sequenced from a single sample in a study of blood T cells in healthy people across ages. A second PCR of about 6 to 11 cycles used a sample-barcoded 5' primer and a J-beta primer mix. Via MiXCR, TCRdb re-called the 5' RACE reads, giving one row per CDR3 protein. The sample carries approximately 1,700,000 distinct CDR3 sequences, about two fifths recorded once. The sequencing sample was made of blood. Receptor source: a human donor in good health.

V usage is TRBV7-9 and J usage is TRBJ1-4, with a tentative D call TRBD1 (6 bases). Germline V gives CDR1 SEHNR, CDR2 FQNEAQ (reference sequence). CDR3 length equals 16 residues. Trimming took off 6 bases at V and 6 bases at J, with 20 bases between the two ends. The CDR3 loop reads CASSDGLGARHEKLFF. As DNA, the CDR3 is TGTGCCAGCAGTGACGGGTTGGGGGCACGACATGAAAAACTGTTTTTT.

The table lists this clonotype with a few counts. The chain joins TRBV20-1 to TRBJ1-1; 9 bases fit TRBD1. Germline trimming cut 5 bases from V and 11 bases from J; bases unmatched to any gene: 6. Germline V gene data show CDR1 as DFQATT and CDR2 as SNEGSKA (reference sequence). This CDR3 has 11 amino acids. CDR3 region: CSAATQGAAFF. In DNA, the CDR3 is TGCAGTGCTGCTACACAGGGGGCTGCTTTCTTT.

This chain connects TRBV9 to TRBJ1-1, with D tentatively TRBD1 (5 bases). The CDR3 is 16 residues long. Per the germline V gene, CDR1 is SGDLS and CDR2 is YYNGEE. V was pared by 3 bases and J by 4 bases, with 19 bases between. The CDR3 loop is CASSGSPGLGSTEAFF. In DNA form, the CDR3 reads TGTGCCAGCAGCGGATCCCCGGGACTAGGAAGCACTGAAGCTTTCTTT.

This clonotype has only one observation. This chain joins TRBV29-1 and TRBJ1-1; 8 bases fit TRBD1. This CDR3 has 13 residues. The germline V gene encodes CDR1 SQVTM and CDR2 ANQGSEA. V lost 5 bases, J lost 7 bases, and 9 bases stayed unmatched. This CDR3 is CSVLKDRGYEAFF. CDR3 in DNA: TGCAGCGTTCTCAAAGACAGGGGATATGAAGCTTTCTTT.

The chain links TRBV7-3 to TRBJ2-2; 9 bases agree with TRBD2. This CDR3 region has 15 residues. Germline loops: CDR1 SGHTA, CDR2 FQGTGA. With 5 bases clipped from V and 7 bases from J, the junction kept 8 bases outside the gene matches. CDR3 sequence reads: CASSPTGTSRGELFF. In DNA, the CDR3 is TGTGCCAGCAGCCCCACCGGGACTAGCCGCGGGGAGCTGTTTTTT.

This chain connects TRBV20-1 to TRBJ2-7; the match to TRBD1 covers 8 bases. V trimming: 0 bases; J trimming: 6 bases; junction bases outside the gene matches: 7. From germline, CDR1 is DFQATT and CDR2 SNEGSKA (reference sequence). The length of the CDR3 is 14 residues. This CDR3 reads CSAREPGGFPEQYF. In DNA, the CDR3 is TGCAGTGCTAGAGAGCCAGGGGGCTTCCCCGAGCAGTACTTC.

The gene calls are TRBV29-1 and TRBJ2-5; the D gene could be TRBD1 or TRBD2 (6 bases each). This CDR3 has 14 amino acids. V shed 7 bases and J shed 5 bases, with 20 bases lying between them. CDR1 and CDR2 (germline): SQVTM, ANQGSEA. The CDR3 nucleotides are TGCAGCGCCCTTAGGGGGGCGGGTAGCGAGACCCAGTACTTC. It yields the protein CSALRGAGSETQYF.

This chain joins TRBV6-5 and TRBJ2-1, with 7 bases that match TRBD2. V dropped 2 bases and J dropped 10; count of bases not matched to a gene: 8. Germline CDR1 reads MNHEY; CDR2 reads SVGAGI. The CDR3 spans 14 residues. The CDR3, as DNA: TGTGCCAGCAGTTACGCGGGACTACCCTACGAGCAGTTCTTC. It yields the protein CASSYAGLPYEQFF.

This clonotype was seen a handful of times. The chain links TRBV5-1 to TRBJ1-1; no firm D call. CDR1 and CDR2 from the germline V gene are SGHRS and YFSETQ. This CDR3 comprises 14 residues. V lost 5 bases, J lost 3 bases, and 14 bases lay in between. The CDR3 region is CASRGNDGHTEAFF. Here the CDR3 DNA reads TGCGCCAGCAGGGGGAACGATGGACACACTGAAGCTTTCTTT.